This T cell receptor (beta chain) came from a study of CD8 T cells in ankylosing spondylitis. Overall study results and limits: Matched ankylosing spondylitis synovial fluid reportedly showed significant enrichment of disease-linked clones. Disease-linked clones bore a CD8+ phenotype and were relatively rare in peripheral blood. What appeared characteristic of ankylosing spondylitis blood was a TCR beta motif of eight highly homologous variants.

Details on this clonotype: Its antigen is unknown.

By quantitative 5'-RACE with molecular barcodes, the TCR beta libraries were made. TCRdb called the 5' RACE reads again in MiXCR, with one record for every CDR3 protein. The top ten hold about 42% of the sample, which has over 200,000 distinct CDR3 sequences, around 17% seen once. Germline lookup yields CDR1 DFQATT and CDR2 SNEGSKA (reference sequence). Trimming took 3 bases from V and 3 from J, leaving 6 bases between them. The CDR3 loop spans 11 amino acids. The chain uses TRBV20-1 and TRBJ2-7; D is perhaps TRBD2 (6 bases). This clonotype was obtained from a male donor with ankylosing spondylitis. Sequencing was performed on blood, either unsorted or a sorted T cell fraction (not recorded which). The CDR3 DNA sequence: TGCAGTGCTAGGGAGGGCTACGAGCAGTACTTC. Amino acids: CSAREGYEQYF.